These T cell receptor beta chains were read from a single sample in a study of CD8 T cells in Susac syndrome. TCRdb re-called the immunoSEQ multiplex PCR reads with MiXCR, one entry per CDR3 protein. The sample gives tens of thousands of distinct CDR3 sequences, 96% of which show up once; 0.11% is in the top ten. Sequencing input: CD4+ T cells from PBMCs. These receptor sequences come from a human donor with multiple sclerosis. CDR3s leave out the opening cysteine and the closing phenylalanine or tryptophan. Fields, in order: D gene, V gene, CDR3 length, CDR3 protein. D genes are given only for firm matches.

D: TRBD2; V: TRBV4-2; length: 14; CDR3: ASSQRLAGGQETQY
D: TRBD2; V: TRBV2; length: 15; CDR3: ASSLARASGAEHTQY
D: -; V: TRBV7-2; length: 14; CDR3: ASSQRGTGSADTQY
D: -; V: TRBV5-1; length: 12; CDR3: ASSLAVAKETQY
D: TRBD1; V: TRBV15; length: 13; CDR3: ATSRDRGTGAGYT
D: -; V: TRBV4-1; length: 14; CDR3: ASSLSGGSSSYEQY
D: -; V: TRBV3-1; length: 11; CDR3: ASSQLSWSEQY
D: TRBD1; V: TRBV20-1; length: 12; CDR3: SAVGQGINQPQH
D: -; V: TRBV20-1; length: 12; CDR3: SARDGQGYEKLF
D: -; V: TRBV7-9; length: 12; CDR3: ASSLGSYAGELF
D: TRBD1; V: TRBV2; length: 14; CDR3: ASSVRILKQGDTQY
D: -; V: TRBV12-3/TRBV12-4; length: 13; CDR3: ASSFLGQRTYEQY
D: -; V: TRBV11-2; length: 12; CDR3: ASIRTENTGELF
D: TRBD2; V: TRBV27; length: 14; CDR3: ASYSYLAGGSDTQY
D: -; V: TRBV5-6; length: 11; CDR3: ASTRGHKAEAF
D: TRBD2; V: TRBV11-2; length: 13; CDR3: ASSSPTSGGYEQY
D: TRBD1; V: TRBV28; length: 11; CDR3: ASSTNRDRGYT
D: -; V: TRBV29-1; length: 10; CDR3: SVGGLWETQY
D: -; V: TRBV30; length: 13; CDR3: AWSVNRISGNTIY
D: -; V: TRBV5-4; length: 15; CDR3: ASSTYTGVPSTDTQY
D: -; V: TRBV7-9; length: 15; CDR3: ASSFPGSGEVSYEQY
D: -; V: TRBV29-1; length: 11; CDR3: SVGDAGTRGYT
D: TRBD1; V: TRBV29-1; length: 11; CDR3: SVEGQGLSEQF
D: -; V: TRBV11-2; length: 11; CDR3: ASSPLLGAEAF
D: -; V: TRBV3-1; length: 12; CDR3: ASSHGPRGETQY
D: -; V: TRBV6-2/TRBV6-3; length: 11; CDR3: ASSQARTPAQH
D: TRBD1; V: TRBV28; length: 12; CDR3: ASSSPEGAGGYT
D: TRBD2; V: TRBV11-2; length: 9; CDR3: ASSLGGVPN
D: TRBD1; V: TRBV20-1; length: 13; CDR3: SASPGGLSNEKLF
D: -; V: TRBV5-1; length: 13; CDR3: ASSLDRVVNTEAF
D: TRBD1; V: TRBV29-1; length: 11; CDR3: SASDRGNTEAF
D: TRBD1; V: TRBV27; length: 13; CDR3: ASYGLRQGLNEQF
D: -; V: TRBV11-2; length: 11; CDR3: ASSLGRGTEAF
D: -; V: TRBV12-3/TRBV12-4; length: 10; CDR3: ASRLTTDTQY
D: -; V: TRBV4-1; length: 12; CDR3: ASSQENGGGEQY
D: -; V: TRBV12-3/TRBV12-4; length: 13; CDR3: ASRGARTTHSPLH
D: -; V: TRBV9; length: 12; CDR3: ASSAPTSLGAQY
D: TRBD1; V: TRBV5-1; length: 13; CDR3: ASSRDRGPGQPQH
D: -; V: TRBV24-1; length: 11; CDR3: ATSDDSGGKLF
D: TRBD1; V: TRBV24-1; length: 11; CDR3: ATRRAGGDEQF
D: -; V: TRBV2; length: 10; CDR3: ASSEGWETQY
D: -; V: TRBV2; length: 9; CDR3: ASSEAHQQY
D: -; V: TRBV29-1; length: 9; CDR3: SAAFTDTQY
D: -; V: TRBV3-1; length: 14; CDR3: ASSQGGLSGANVLT
D: -; V: TRBV29-1; length: 14; CDR3: SVAGGAEGSYNEQF
D: -; V: TRBV7-9; length: 12; CDR3: ASSLGQPTYEQY
D: -; V: TRBV30; length: 11; CDR3: AWSVVVGLEQY
D: -; V: TRBV6-2/TRBV6-3; length: 14; CDR3: ASSPGDGRPNTEAF
D: -; V: TRBV3-1; length: 13; CDR3: ASSQEYRAEETQY
D: -; V: TRBV20-1; length: 16; CDR3: SARSTHMRPEGETEAF
D: TRBD1; V: TRBV9; length: 12; CDR3: ASSAGTGFEPQH
D: -; V: TRBV20-1; length: 12; CDR3: SARVGGSNQPQH
D: TRBD1; V: TRBV19; length: 15; CDR3: ASSPYPGTGSTDTQY
D: -; V: TRBV20-1; length: 11; CDR3: SARVGGNYGYT